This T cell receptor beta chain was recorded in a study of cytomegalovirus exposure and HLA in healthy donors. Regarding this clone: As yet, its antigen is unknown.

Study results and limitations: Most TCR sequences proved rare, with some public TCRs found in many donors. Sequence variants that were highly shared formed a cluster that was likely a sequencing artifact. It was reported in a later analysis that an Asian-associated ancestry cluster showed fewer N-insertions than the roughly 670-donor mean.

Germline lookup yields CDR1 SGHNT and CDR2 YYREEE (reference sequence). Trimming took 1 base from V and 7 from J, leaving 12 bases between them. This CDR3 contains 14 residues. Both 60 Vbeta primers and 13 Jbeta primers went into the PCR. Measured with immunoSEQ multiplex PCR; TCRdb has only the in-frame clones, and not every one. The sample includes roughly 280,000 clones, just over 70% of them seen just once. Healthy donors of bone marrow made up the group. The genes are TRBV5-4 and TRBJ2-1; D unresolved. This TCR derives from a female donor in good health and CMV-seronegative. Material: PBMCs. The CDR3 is CASSLRGSQNEQFF. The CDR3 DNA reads TGTGCCAGCAGCTTGAGAGGATCGCAAAATGAGCAGTTCTTC.